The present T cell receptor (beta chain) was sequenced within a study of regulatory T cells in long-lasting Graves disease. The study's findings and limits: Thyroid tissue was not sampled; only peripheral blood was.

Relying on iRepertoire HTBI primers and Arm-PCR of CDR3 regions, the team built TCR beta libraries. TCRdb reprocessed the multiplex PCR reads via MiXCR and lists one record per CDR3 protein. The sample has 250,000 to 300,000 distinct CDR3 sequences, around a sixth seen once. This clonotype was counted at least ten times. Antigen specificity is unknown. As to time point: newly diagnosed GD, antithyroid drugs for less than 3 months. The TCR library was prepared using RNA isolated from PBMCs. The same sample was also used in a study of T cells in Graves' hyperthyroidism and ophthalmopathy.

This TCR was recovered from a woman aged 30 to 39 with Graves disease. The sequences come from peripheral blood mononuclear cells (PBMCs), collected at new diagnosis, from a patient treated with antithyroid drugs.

CDR3 residues: CASSQGGATEKLFF. The CDR3 nucleotides read TGTGCCAGCAGCCAAGGGGGGGCAACGGAAAAACTGTTTTTT. The V and J genes are TRBV4-2 and TRBJ1-4; perhaps TRBD1 as D (6 bases). The CDR3 is 14 amino acids. Trimming pared 1 base from V and 8 bases from J, leaving 11 bases between. Looked up from germline, CDR1 is LGHNA and CDR2 is YNFKEQ.